Below, one T cell receptor beta chain is given with its context. The record originates from a study of blood T cell repertoires in COVID-19. Study context: The United States, Italy and Spain provided the acute and convalescent COVID-19 samples.

Two negative PCRs, clearance, or symptom resolution characterized the recovered Cohort 3 donors. The germline V gene has CDR1 MNHNY and CDR2 SVGAGI (reference sequence). The V end was cut by 5 bases, the J end by 5 bases, with 36 bases between. The CDR3 has 21 amino acids. Clones were sequenced by immunoSEQ multiplex PCR, and TCRdb holds only the in-frame ones, with some missing. The sample has around 120,000 clones, 86% seen once. The sample consisted of PBMCs or T cells enriched from blood (not recorded which). The origin of this receptor is a woman in her forties or fifties who had recovered from COVID-19. The rearrangement uses TRBV6-6 and TRBJ1-1; unclear D gene. CDR3 region: CASSRPQRVGSRGGRGTEAFF. CDR3 bases: TGTGCCAGCAGTCGCCCCCAACGGGTAGGGAGTCGTGGAGGAAGAGGGACTGAAGCTTTCTTT.